The present T cell receptor (beta chain) was sequenced within a study of T cells in Graves' hyperthyroidism and ophthalmopathy. Trimming removed 4 bases at V and 9 bases at J, with 19 bases between. The V gene's germline CDR1 is SGHDT and CDR2 YYEEEE. This CDR3 region has 14 residues. This clonotype has a count of ten or more. Amplification yielded TCR beta CDR3 regions, with RNA transcripts as the source. The HTBI primer set drove a first-round RT-PCR of the TCR CDR3. TCRdb ran MiXCR on the multiplex PCR reads and lists one entry per CDR3 protein. The data contain more than 150,000 distinct CDR3 sequences, about 17% of them singletons.

The specimen sequenced was blood. The TCR sequence derives from a woman aged 45-59 years with Graves' hyperthyroidism. The chain joins TRBV5-6 to TRBJ1-1; D perhaps matches TRBD1 (5 bases). The CDR3 DNA is TGTGCCAGCAGCGGCGGAAGAGGGGATCCCCAAGCTTTCTTT. Protein sequence: CASSGGRGDPQAFF.